This entry is about one TCR beta chain. This sample was included in a study of cytotoxic CD8 clonotypes in ibrutinib-treated CLL. Study-wide background: Following treatment for a median about 12 months, range 6 to 36, response samples were then taken.

From germline, CDR1 is MNHEY and CDR2 SVGAGI. V was trimmed by 5 bases and J by 2 bases, leaving 13 bases between them. This CDR3 spans 15 amino acids. Assay: immunoSEQ multiplex PCR; the TCRdb copy retains only in-frame clones and omits some. The table lists under 300,000 clones, 70% of them singletons, with roughly 15% in the top ten. The receptor was derived from a human donor with chronic lymphocytic leukemia. The V gene is TRBV6-5, the J gene TRBJ2-1; maybe TRBD2 (5 bases). Here the sequenced sample was PBMCs, taken after 24 months of ibrutinib treatment. CDR3 sequence (DNA): TGTGCCAGCAGTCCACAGAGGGCTCCCTACAATGAGCAGTTCTTC. Translation gives CASSPQRAPYNEQFF.